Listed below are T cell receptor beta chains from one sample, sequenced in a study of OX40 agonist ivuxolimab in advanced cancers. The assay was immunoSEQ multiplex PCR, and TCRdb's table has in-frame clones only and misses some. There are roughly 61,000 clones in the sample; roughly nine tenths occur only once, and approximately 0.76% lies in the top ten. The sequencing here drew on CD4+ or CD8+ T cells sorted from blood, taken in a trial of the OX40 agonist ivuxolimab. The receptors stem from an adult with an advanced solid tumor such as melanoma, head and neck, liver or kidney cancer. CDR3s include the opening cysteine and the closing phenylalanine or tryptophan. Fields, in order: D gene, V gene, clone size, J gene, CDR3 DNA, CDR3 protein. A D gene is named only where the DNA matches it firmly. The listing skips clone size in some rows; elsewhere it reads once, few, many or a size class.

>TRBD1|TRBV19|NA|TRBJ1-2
TGTGCCTCAAGAGGGGGCTCGGCTAACTATGGCTACACCTTC
CASRGGSANYGYTF
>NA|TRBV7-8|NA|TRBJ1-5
TGTGCCAGCAGCCCATACCTGGGGGGGCGGTATAGCAATCAGCCCCAGCATTTT
CASSPYLGGRYSNQPQHF
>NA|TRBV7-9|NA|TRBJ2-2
TGTGCCAGCAGCTTCGGAGGTAGTCGTTCCGGGGAGCTGTTTTTT
CASSFGGSRSGELFF
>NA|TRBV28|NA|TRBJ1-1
TGTGCCAGCAGTCCCCGCAGGGCCCAGAACACTGAAGCTTTCTTT
CASSPRRAQNTEAFF
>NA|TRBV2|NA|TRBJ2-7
TGTGCCAGCAGTGAACAGGCGACTAGTCCCCACGAGCAGTACTTC
CASSEQATSPHEQYF
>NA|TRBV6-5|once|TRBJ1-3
TGTGCCAGCAGTTACTCGACAGCAAACTCTGGAAACACCATATATTTT
CASSYSTANSGNTIYF
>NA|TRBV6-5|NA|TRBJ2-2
TGTGCCAGCAGCCGTCTAGGAGGCGGGGAGCTGTTTTTT
CASSRLGGGELFF
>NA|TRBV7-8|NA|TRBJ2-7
TGTGCCAGCACCCTCCAGGGCGAGCAGTACTTC
CASTLQGEQYF
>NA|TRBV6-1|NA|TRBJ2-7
TGTGCCAGCAGGGGCTCTTCCTGGTACGAGCAGTACTTC
CASRGSSWYEQYF
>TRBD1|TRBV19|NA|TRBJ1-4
TGTGCCAGTAGTAAAGGGACAGGGGGCAAAGATGAAAAACTGTTTTTT
CASSKGTGGKDEKLFF
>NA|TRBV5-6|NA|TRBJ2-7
TGTGCCAGCAGCTTGTTCGATAGCCGAAACGAGCAGTACTTC
CASSLFDSRNEQYF
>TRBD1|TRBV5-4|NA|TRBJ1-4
TGTGCCAGCAGCAGCGGACAGGGAACTAATGAAAAACTGTTTTTT
CASSSGQGTNEKLFF
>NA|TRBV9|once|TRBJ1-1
TGTGCCAGCAGCGTAGAGACGGGCACTGAAGCTTTCTTT
CASSVETGTEAFF
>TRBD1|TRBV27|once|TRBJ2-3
TGTGCCAGCAGTCGGTCCGGGACAGGGGGCGTAGGGGCGCAGTATTTT
CASSRSGTGGVGAQYF
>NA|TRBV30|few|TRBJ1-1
TGTGCCTGGAGTGTTGGCCTGGGGAACACTGAAGCTTTCTTT
CAWSVGLGNTEAFF
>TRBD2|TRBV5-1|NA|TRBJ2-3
TGCGCCAGCAGCTTGGGACTAGCTAGAGATACGCAGTATTTT
CASSLGLARDTQYF
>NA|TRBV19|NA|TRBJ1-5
TGTGCCAGTAGAAACATGTATAGCAATCAGCCCCAGCATTTT
CASRNMYSNQPQHF
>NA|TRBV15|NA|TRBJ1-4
TGTGCCACCAGCAGAGACCCCACAGGCCCTAATGAAAAACTGTTTTTT
CATSRDPTGPNEKLFF
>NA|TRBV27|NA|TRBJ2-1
TGTGCCAGCAGCCCTTATACTAAAGCCACGGAGCAGTTCTTC
CASSPYTKATEQFF
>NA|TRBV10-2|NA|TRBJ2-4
TGCGCCAGCAGTGCAGGGGTAGTCAAAAACATTCAGTACTTC
CASSAGVVKNIQYF
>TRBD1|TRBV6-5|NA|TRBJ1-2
TGTGCCAGCAGTTACAGTTCAGGGGGCGGCTACACCTTC
CASSYSSGGGYTF
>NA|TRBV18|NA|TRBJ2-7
TGTGCCAGCTCACCACCGAAGGGACGGACCAGAGAGCAGTACTTC
CASSPPKGRTREQYF
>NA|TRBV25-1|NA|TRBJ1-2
TGTGCCAGCAGTGTGTCCCCGGGGGACTATGGCTACACCTTC
CASSVSPGDYGYTF
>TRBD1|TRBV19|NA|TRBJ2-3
TGTGCCAGTAGTGAGACAGGGGTAAATACGCAGTATTTT
CASSETGVNTQYF
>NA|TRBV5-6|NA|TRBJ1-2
TGTGCCAGCAGCTTGGAGTTCGCTAGCGGGGGCTACACCTTC
CASSLEFASGGYTF
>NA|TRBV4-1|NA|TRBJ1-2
TGCGCCAGCAGCCAATCCGAATTAGGGGTTGGCTACACCTTC
CASSQSELGVGYTF
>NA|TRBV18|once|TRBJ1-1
TGTGCCAGCTCACCGGGGCTTAACACTGAAGCTTTCTTT
CASSPGLNTEAFF
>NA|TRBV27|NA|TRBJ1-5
TGTGCCACCTCCATCGCAGGGGATCAGCCCCAGCATTTT
CATSIAGDQPQHF
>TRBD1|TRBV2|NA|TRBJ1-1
TGTGCCAGCAGCCCGGGACAGTGGAACACTGAAGCTTTCTTT
CASSPGQWNTEAFF
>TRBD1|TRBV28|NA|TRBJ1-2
TGTGCCAGCACCGTGGACAGGGGAGACTATGGCTACACCTTC
CASTVDRGDYGYTF
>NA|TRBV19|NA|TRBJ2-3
TGTGCCAGTAGTAGAGCCACAGATACGCAGTATTTT
CASSRATDTQYF
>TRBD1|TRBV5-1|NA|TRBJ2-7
TGCGCCAGCAGCCAGGGGACAGCCCTCGAGCAGTACTTC
CASSQGTALEQYF
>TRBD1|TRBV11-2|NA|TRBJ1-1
TGTGCCAGCAGCGCGTCGGGACAGGTGAACACTGAAGCTTTCTTT
CASSASGQVNTEAFF
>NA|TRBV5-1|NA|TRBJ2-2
TGCGCCAGCAGAATGGCTGGGGTCTTTCCCGGGGAGCTGTTTTTT
CASRMAGVFPGELFF
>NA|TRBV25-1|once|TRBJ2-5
TGTGCCAGCAGTGAATTCGACTTAAGAGAGACCCAGTACTTC
CASSEFDLRETQYF
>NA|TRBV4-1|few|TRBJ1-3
TGCGCCAGCACCGCGACAGGCTCTGGAAACACCATATATTTT
CASTATGSGNTIYF
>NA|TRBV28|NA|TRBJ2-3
TGTGCCAGCAGTGCACCCATGGGTTTCACAGATACGCAGTATTTT
CASSAPMGFTDTQYF
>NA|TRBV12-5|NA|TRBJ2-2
TGTGCTAGTGGTACCATGGGGCGCGCCGGGGAGCTGTTTTTT
CASGTMGRAGELFF
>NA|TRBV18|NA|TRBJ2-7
TGTGCCAGCTCACGATTATTGGGACAAGCCGACTACGAGCAGTACTTC
CASSRLLGQADYEQYF
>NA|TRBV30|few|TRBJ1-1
TGTGCCTGGAGTCCCTTGAACACTGAAGCTTTCTTT
CAWSPLNTEAFF
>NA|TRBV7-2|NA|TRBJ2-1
TGTGCCAGCAGCTCCAGGGGGACTACCCACAGTGAGCAGTTCTTC
CASSSRGTTHSEQFF